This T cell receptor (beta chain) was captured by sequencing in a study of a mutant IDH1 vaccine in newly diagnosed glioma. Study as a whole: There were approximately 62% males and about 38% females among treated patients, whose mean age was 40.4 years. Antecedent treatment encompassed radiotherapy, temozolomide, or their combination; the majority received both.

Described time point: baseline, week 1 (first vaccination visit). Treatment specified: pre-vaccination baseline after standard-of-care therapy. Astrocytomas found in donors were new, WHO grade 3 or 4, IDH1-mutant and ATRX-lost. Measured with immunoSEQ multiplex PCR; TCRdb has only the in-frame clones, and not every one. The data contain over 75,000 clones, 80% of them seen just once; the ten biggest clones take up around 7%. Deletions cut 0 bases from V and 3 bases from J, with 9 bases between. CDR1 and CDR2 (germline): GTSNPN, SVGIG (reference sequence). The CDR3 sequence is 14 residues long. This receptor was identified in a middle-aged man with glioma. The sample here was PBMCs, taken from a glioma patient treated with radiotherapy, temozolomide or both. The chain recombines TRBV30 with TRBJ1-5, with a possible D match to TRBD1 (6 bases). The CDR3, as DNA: TGTGCCTGGAGTGTCCCAGGGGACAATCAGCCCCAGCATTTT. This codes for CAWSVPGDNQPQHF.